What follows is one TCR beta chain and its context. The sample is drawn from a study of beta chain features in type 1 diabetes. Germline CDR1 is KGHSH and CDR2 is LQKENI. The CDR3 extends over 13 amino acids. The V gene end was trimmed by 10 bases and the J gene end by 7 bases; junction bases not matched to a gene: 5. Every isolated RNA sample was fully reverse transcribed, so sequencing captured expressed TCRB transcripts. Some clones are missing from TCRdb's copy, which holds only in-frame ones; the method was immunoSEQ multiplex PCR. The repertoire consists of just over 600,000 clones, with less than 20% occurring once and the leading ten covering 0.093%.

The chain uses TRBV18 and TRBJ2-1; TRBD1 agrees at 12 bases. The receptor was derived from a man aged 18 to 30 in good health. The sample taken for sequencing was naive CD4+ T cells from blood. The CDR3 region is CAIPGQGANEQFF. The CDR3 nucleotides are TGTGCCATCCCGGGACAGGGGGCAAATGAGCAGTTCTTC.